This record concerns one T cell receptor beta chain sequence. This sample is part of a study of T cell changes during pregnancy in multiple sclerosis. Germline V gene data show CDR1 as MGHDK and CDR2 as SYGVNS. The V end lost 3 bases, the J end lost 3 bases, and 5 bases lay between the germline ends. The CDR3 consists of 12 residues. The method was immunoSEQ multiplex PCR; TCRdb's version includes in-frame clones alone and lacks a portion of them. The data contain 45,000 to 50,000 clones, around 92% of them seen just once; the ten biggest clones take up about 4.5%. Sequencing used CD8+ T cells from peripheral blood mononuclear cells, obtained in the first trimester of pregnancy. The clonotype comes from a female donor with multiple sclerosis, enrolled in a pregnancy study. This chain links TRBV25-1 with TRBJ1-2; D gene unclear. The CDR3 nucleotides are TGTGCCAGCAGTGAGTTATACTATGGCTACACCTTC. Its translation is CASSELYYGYTF.